The clone carrying this T cell receptor beta chain occurred a few times. The sample belongs to a study of blood T cell repertoires in COVID-19. Study-level background: T cells, B-cell-depleted T cells, or PBMCs provided the cDNA or gDNA that served as material.

Authors' processing steps: The assay estimated nucleated cells by amplifying reference gene primers. Libraries were prepared by immunoSEQ multiplex PCR; TCRdb keeps only in-frame clonotypes and omits some of them. V and J calls and clone size follow that table, whereas D and trimming were derived from the DNA. The sample lists roughly 100,000 clones, around 90% occurring once. With 3 bases removed from V and 0 bases from J, the gap between germline ends came to 8 bases. This CDR3 is 14 amino acids long. Germline V gene data show CDR1 as ENHRY and CDR2 as SYGVKD. The sample comprised peripheral blood. The TCR comes from a woman in her 70s with acute or convalescent COVID-19. The chain couples TRBV10-3 to TRBJ1-1; unclear D gene. CDR3: CAISDRQMNTEAFF. The CDR3 coding sequence is TGTGCCATCAGTGATCGTCAGATGAACACTGAAGCTTTCTTT.